Shown below are 21 T cell receptor beta chains from a single sample sequenced in a study of CD8 T cells in ankylosing spondylitis. TCRdb reprocessed the 5' RACE reads with MiXCR, giving one entry per CDR3 protein. The repertoire has 210,000 or so distinct CDR3 sequences, 8.2% of them found once; the top ten carry about 5%. The specimen sequenced was blood, either unsorted or a sorted T cell fraction (not recorded which). Receptors originate from a female donor with ankylosing spondylitis or in good health (not recorded which).

In its sample, this clonotype was seen many times. V and J are TRBV7-2 and TRBJ1-6; possible D gene TRBD1, 5 bases. Germline V lookup: CDR1 SGHTA, CDR2 FQGNSA. Trimming removed 2 bases at V and 8 bases at J, with 10 bases between. This CDR3 has 14 amino acids. CDR3 sequence: CASSLSGIDSPLHF. The CDR3 DNA is TGTGCCAGCAGCTTATCAGGGATTGATTCACCCCTCCACTTT.

This clonotype was recorded many times. This chain connects TRBV7-2 to TRBJ2-1; TRBD1 matches at 8 bases. V gave up 1 base and J gave up 9 bases; unmatched junction bases: 8. Germline V lookup: CDR1 SGHTA, CDR2 FQGNSA. CDR3 length: 15 amino acids. The CDR3 sequence is CASSLETGARGEQFF. CDR3 bases: TGTGCCAGCAGCTTAGAGACAGGGGCGAGGGGTGAGCAGTTCTTC.

This clonotype has ten or more counts. V usage is TRBV5-1 and J usage is TRBJ2-5; D is perhaps TRBD2 (5 bases). V shed 3 bases and J shed 2 bases, with 14 bases lying between them. The germline V gene encodes CDR1 SGHRS and CDR2 YFSETQ. CDR3 length equals 15 residues. Written as DNA, the CDR3 is TGCGCCAGCAGCTCAGGAGGAAAGCCTCAAGAGACCCAGTACTTC. This encodes CASSSGGKPQETQYF.

There are many counts of this clonotype. The CDR3, as DNA: TGTGCCATCCAGCGGGAGAGGGTAGATACGCAGTATTTT. The encoded protein is CAIQRERVDTQYF. This chain connects TRBV10-3 to TRBJ2-3, with TRBD2 matching over 8 bases. Germline V lookup: CDR1 ENHRY, CDR2 SYGVKD. Trimming at V came to 8 bases and at J to 5 bases, leaving 6 bases not matched to a gene. This CDR3 has 13 amino acids.

This clonotype was recorded many times. The V and J genes are TRBV5-5 and TRBJ2-1; 8 bases match TRBD2. The V and J ends lost 0 bases and 4 bases, in that order; junction bases with no gene match: 15. This CDR3 has 19 residues. Germline lookup yields CDR1 SGHKS and CDR2 YYEKEE (reference sequence). The CDR3 DNA sequence: TGTGCCAGCAGCTTGGACGGGTCCAGCGGGAGACCGGATTACAATGAGCAGTTCTTC. Translating gives CASSLDGSSGRPDYNEQFF. Full variable domain (outside the CDR3, taken from reference TRBV5-5 and TRBJ2-1): DAGVTQSPTHLIKTRGQQVTLRCSPISGHKSVSWYQQVLGQGPQFIFQYYEKEERGRGNFPDRFSARQFPNYSSELNVNALLLGDSALYLCASSLDGSSGRPDYNEQFFGPGTRLTVL.

This clonotype was seen repeatedly, ten times or more. The rearrangement links TRBV5-1 to TRBJ2-7; TRBD1 matches 12 bases. V trimming: 4 bases; J trimming: 5 bases; junction bases outside the gene matches: 7. CDR1 SGHRS and CDR2 YFSETQ come from the germline V gene. The CDR3 consists of 15 residues. The CDR3, as DNA: TGCGCCAGCAGCCTCCGGGACAGGGGGCAGCACGAGCAGTACTTC. This translates into CASSLRDRGQHEQYF.

This clonotype has at least ten counts. J is TRBJ2-7 and V is TRBV4-3; no definite D call. Germline lookup yields CDR1 LGHNA and CDR2 YSLEER. The V end was cut by 5 bases, the J end by 1 base, with 12 bases between. There are 14 residues in the CDR3. The CDR3 loop reads CASSNVASSYEQYF. For the CDR3, the DNA is TGCGCCAGCAGCAACGTGGCTAGTTCCTACGAGCAGTACTTC.

This clonotype was found many times. This rearrangement joins TRBV20-1 to TRBJ2-3; tentatively, D is TRBD2 (6 bases). Germline V CDR1 and CDR2: DFQATT, SNEGSKA (reference sequence). The V gene lost 4 bases and the J gene lost 5 bases, with 19 bases spanning the gap. The CDR3 spans 15 residues. CDR3 nucleotides: TGCAGTGCTACACGGGACGGAGGGATCGAAGATACGCAGTATTTT. This gives the protein CSATRDGGIEDTQYF.

This clonotype was counted many times. The CDR3 DNA is TGTGCCAGCAGTTTTTTCCCGGGACAGGCTGTGTACGAGCAGTACTTC. It is translated as CASSFFPGQAVYEQYF. The chain combines TRBV27 with TRBJ2-7, with 8 bases aligning to TRBD1. V trimming: 3 bases; J trimming: 4 bases; junction bases outside the gene matches: 11. Germline CDR1 is MNHEY and CDR2 is SMNVEV (reference sequence). The CDR3 consists of 16 residues.

This clonotype was seen at least ten times. The chain links TRBV20-1 to TRBJ2-3, with 16 positions matching TRBD2. V dropped 6 bases and J dropped 4; count of bases not matched to a gene: 7. Germline V gene data show CDR1 as DFQATT and CDR2 as SNEGSKA (reference sequence). CDR3 length: 16 amino acids. The CDR3 DNA reads as TGCAGTGCGTCCGGGACTAGCGGGAGGGCCCCAGATACGCAGTATTTT. It is translated as CSASGTSGRAPDTQYF.

This clonotype was seen at least ten times. In DNA form, the CDR3 reads TGTGCCAGCAGCTTCGGGGGCGCGTCCTACGAGCAGTACTTC. This codes for CASSFGGASYEQYF. The chain uses TRBV7-8 and TRBJ2-7, with D perhaps assigned TRBD1 or TRBD2 (6 bases each). The V gene's germline CDR1 is SGHVS and CDR2 FQNEAQ. The V and J ends lost 3 bases and 1 base respectively, with 10 bases between them. The CDR3 sequence is 14 residues long.

This clonotype has only a few counts. V gene TRBV7-9 combines with J gene TRBJ2-1; D is perhaps TRBD1 or TRBD2 (5 bases each). The CDR3 consists of 11 residues. Germline CDR1 and CDR2: SEHNR and FQNEAQ (reference sequence). V was pared by 10 bases and J by 8 bases, with 12 bases between. The chain's CDR3 is CATPLGDEQFF. In nucleotides, the CDR3 is TGTGCCACCCCTTTGGGGGATGAGCAGTTCTTC.

This clonotype has just a few counts. V gene TRBV28 combines with J gene TRBJ1-3; the D gene is possibly TRBD1 (6 bases). From germline, CDR1 is MDHEN and CDR2 SYDVKM. The CDR3 is 15 residues long. V was pared by 1 base and J by 1 base, with 8 bases between. The CDR3: CASSLLQGSGNTIYF. The CDR3 DNA is TGTGCCAGCAGTTTATTACAGGGTTCTGGAAACACCATATATTTT.

The chain joins TRBV7-6 to TRBJ1-2; TRBD1 aligns across 7 bases. The V and J ends lost 5 bases and 7 bases, in that order; junction bases with no gene match: 13. The CDR3 length is 15 residues. Germline values: CDR1 SGHVS, CDR2 FNYEAQ. In DNA, the CDR3 is TGTGCCAGCAGCCAATTCGACAGGGAGGTTGGTGGCTACACCTTC. It yields the protein CASSQFDREVGGYTF.

With respect to this clonotype: An end of the junction differs from the germline gene, which may be a read error. This sequence joins TRBV20-1 and TRBJ2-1; TRBD2 might be the D (5 bases). The CDR3 loop spans 12 amino acids. Germline loops: CDR1 DFQATT, CDR2 SNEGSKA (reference sequence). CDR3 protein: CSTRGPPNEQFF. The CDR3 DNA reads as TGCAGTACTAGAGGCCCCCCCAATGAGCAGTTCTTC.

This clonotype was seen more than once but under ten times. The chain has TRBV6-1 and TRBJ2-5, with D unresolved. V was pared by 3 bases and J by 2 bases, with 7 bases between. The CDR3 sequence is 13 residues long. From germline, CDR1 is MNHNS and CDR2 SASEGT. The DNA of the CDR3 is TGTGCCAGCAGTGATATAAGGCAAGAGACCCAGTACTTC. It encodes CASSDIRQETQYF.

This clonotype was recorded many times. The chain has TRBV24-1 and TRBJ2-3, with 8 nucleotides matching TRBD1. Germline V lookup: CDR1 KGHDR, CDR2 SFDVKD. With V trimmed by 3 bases and J by 4 bases, 5 bases remained unmatched. The CDR3 totals 15 residues. The CDR3 loop reads CATSDDRGSADTQYF. As DNA, the CDR3 is TGTGCCACCAGTGATGACAGGGGTTCGGCAGATACGCAGTATTTT.

This clonotype was counted ten times or more. This chain links TRBV5-8 with TRBJ1-5; 7 positions match TRBD1. V trimming: 3 bases; J trimming: 0 bases; junction bases outside the gene matches: 9. The CDR3 spans 17 residues. Germline V gene lookup returns CDR1 SGHTS and CDR2 YDEGEE. The CDR3 loop is CASSSGTATYSNQPQHF. CDR3 bases: TGTGCCAGCAGCTCCGGGACAGCTACGTATAGCAATCAGCCCCAGCATTTT.

This clonotype was seen ten or more times. The V call is TRBV5-1, the J call TRBJ1-1; D not certain. The length of the CDR3 is 13 residues. Germline V gene sequence: CDR1 SGHRS, CDR2 YFSETQ. Trimming stripped 8 bases from V and 2 bases from J, with 13 bases between. CDR3 in amino acids: CASTPEFNTEAFF. CDR3 coding DNA: TGCGCCAGTACACCAGAGTTCAACACTGAAGCTTTCTTT.

This clonotype was seen repeatedly, ten times or more. The chain recombines TRBV7-2 with TRBJ2-4; D uncertain. Germline lookup yields CDR1 SGHTA and CDR2 FQGNSA. Deletions cut 5 bases from V and 0 bases from J, with 8 bases between. The CDR3 loop spans 14 amino acids. Written as DNA, the CDR3 is TGTGCCAGCAGCGTTGACATAGCCAAAAACATTCAGTACTTC. The encoded protein is CASSVDIAKNIQYF.

This clonotype was counted between two and nine times. The chain recombines TRBV30 with TRBJ2-3; D remains unclear. Per germline, CDR1 GTSNPN and CDR2 SVGIG (reference sequence). Between the trimmed V and J ends, which lost 4 bases and 1 base, there was a span of 9 bases. CDR3 length: 13 amino acids. CDR3 coding DNA: TGTGCCTGGACTACGGCTCGCACAGATACGCAGTATTTT. It codes for CAWTTARTDTQYF.